A selection of T cell receptor beta chains follows, all from one sample in a study of T cells in Graves' hyperthyroidism and ophthalmopathy. In TCRdb, the multiplex PCR reads were re-called with MiXCR into one record per CDR3 protein. The repertoire holds just over 550,000 distinct CDR3 sequences, with about half as singletons. Sequencing was done on a sample of peripheral blood or thyroid tissue (not recorded which). All receptors come from a woman aged 18-30 years with Graves' hyperthyroidism. CDR3s include the opening cysteine and the closing phenylalanine or tryptophan. Each record gives: clone size, CDR3 length, V gene, D gene, J gene, CDR3 protein, CDR3 DNA. The D gene is left open where the match is weak. Only some rows state a clone size, as once, few, many or a class for expanded clones.

size: many; length: 11; V: TRBV29-1; D: .; J: TRBJ1-1; CDR3: CSVDRNTEAFF; DNA: TGCAGCGTTGATCGGAACACTGAAGCTTTCTTT
size: .; length: 19; V: TRBV7-6; D: TRBD2; J: TRBJ2-6; CDR3: CASSLTVPSGSSGANVLTF; DNA: TGTGCCAGCAGCTTAACGGTCCCTAGCGGGAGCTCTGGGGCCAACGTCCTGACTTTC
size: many; length: 14; V: TRBV14; D: .; J: TRBJ1-2; CDR3: CASSQDTAWFGYTF; DNA: TGTGCCAGCAGCCAAGATACCGCCTGGTTTGGTTACACCTTC
size: few; length: 14; V: TRBV5-4; D: .; J: TRBJ2-7; CDR3: CASSLGQGGGEQYF; DNA: TGTGCCAGCAGCTTGGGACAGGGAGGAGGTGAGCAGTACTTC
size: many; length: 15; V: TRBV24-1; D: .; J: TRBJ2-5; CDR3: CATSEDATGAETQYF; DNA: TGTGCCACCAGTGAAGACGCTACGGGAGCTGAGACCCAGTACTTC
size: .; length: 16; V: TRBV10-2; D: .; J: TRBJ2-2; CDR3: CTSSPILRVNTGELFF; DNA: TGCACCAGCAGTCCGATTCTCAGAGTAAACACCGGGGAGCTGTTTTTT
size: .; length: 11; V: TRBV24-1; D: .; J: TRBJ2-7; CDR3: CATSATGKQYF; DNA: TGTGCCACCAGTGCCACAGGGAAGCAGTACTTC
size: few; length: 15; V: TRBV7-8; D: .; J: TRBJ1-1; CDR3: CASSQDRYRGTEAFF; DNA: TGCGCCAGCAGCCAAGATAGGTATAGGGGCACTGAAGCTTTCTTT
size: many; length: 12; V: TRBV7-9; D: .; J: TRBJ1-1; CDR3: CASSRRNTEAFF; DNA: TGTGCCAGCAGTCGGAGGAACACTGAAGCTTTCTTT
size: .; length: 17; V: TRBV7-2; D: TRBD2; J: TRBJ2-2; CDR3: CASSLKGLAANTGELFF; DNA: TGTGCCAGCAGCTTAAAGGGACTAGCTGCGAACACCGGGGAGCTGTTTTTT
size: many; length: 13; V: TRBV12-3/TRBV12-4; D: .; J: TRBJ1-6; CDR3: CASQGRGGSPLHF; DNA: TGTGCCTCTCAGGGGAGGGGAGGGTCACCCCTCCACTTT